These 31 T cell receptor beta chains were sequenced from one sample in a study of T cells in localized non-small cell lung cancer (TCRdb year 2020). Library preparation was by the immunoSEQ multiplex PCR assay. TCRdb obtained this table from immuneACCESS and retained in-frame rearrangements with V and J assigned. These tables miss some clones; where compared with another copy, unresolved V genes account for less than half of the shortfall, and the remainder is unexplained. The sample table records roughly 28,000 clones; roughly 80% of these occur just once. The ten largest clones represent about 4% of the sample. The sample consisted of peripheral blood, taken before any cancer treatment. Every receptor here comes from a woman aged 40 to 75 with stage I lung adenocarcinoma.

CDR3 sequence (DNA): TGTGCCATCAGTGAGCGGCAGGGAGCCAACACCGGGGAGCTGTTTTTT. Translated: CAISERQGANTGELFF. The chain couples TRBV10-3 to TRBJ2-2; D may be TRBD1 or TRBD2 (5 bases each). Germline V gene sequence: CDR1 ENHRY, CDR2 SYGVKD. V lost 2 bases, J lost 2 bases, and 12 bases lay in between. CDR3 length: 16 residues.

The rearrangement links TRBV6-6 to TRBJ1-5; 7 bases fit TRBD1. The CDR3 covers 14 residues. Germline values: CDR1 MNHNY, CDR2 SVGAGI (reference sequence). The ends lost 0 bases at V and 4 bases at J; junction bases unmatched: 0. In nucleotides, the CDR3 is TGTGCCAGCAGTTACTCACAGGGGAATCAGCCCCAGCATTTT. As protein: CASSYSQGNQPQHF.

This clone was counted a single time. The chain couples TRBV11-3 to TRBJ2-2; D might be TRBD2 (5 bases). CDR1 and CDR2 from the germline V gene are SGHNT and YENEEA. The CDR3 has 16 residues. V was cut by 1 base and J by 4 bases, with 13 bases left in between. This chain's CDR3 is CASSLGEFGVTGELFF. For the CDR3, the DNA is TGTGCCAGCAGCTTAGGGGAGTTCGGGGTCACCGGGGAGCTGTTTTTT. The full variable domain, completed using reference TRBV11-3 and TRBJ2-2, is EAGVVQSPRYKIIEKKQPVAFWCNPISGHNTLYWYLQNLGQGPELLIRYENEEAVDDSQLPKDRFSAERLKGVDSTLKIQPAELGDSAVYLCASSLGEFGVTGELFFGEGSRLTVL.

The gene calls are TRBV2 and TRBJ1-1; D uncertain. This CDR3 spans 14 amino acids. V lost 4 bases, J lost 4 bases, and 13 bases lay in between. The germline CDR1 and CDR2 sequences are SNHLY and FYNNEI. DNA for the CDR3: TGTGCCAGCAGTGCCGATCAGCTTGCCACTGAAGCTTTCTTT. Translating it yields CASSADQLATEAFF. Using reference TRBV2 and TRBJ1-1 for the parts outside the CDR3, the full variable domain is EPEVTQTPSHQVTQMGQEVILRCVPISNHLYFYWYRQILGQKVEFLVSFYNNEISEKSEIFDDQFSVERPDGSNFTLKIRSTKLEDSAMYFCASSADQLATEAFFGQGTRLTVV.

The CDR3 here is CASSLFSPTDTQYF. The CDR3 nucleotides are TGTGCCAGCAGCTTATTTTCGCCCACAGATACGCAGTATTTT. V usage is TRBV7-2 and J usage is TRBJ2-3; D unresolved. V lost 2 bases and J lost 2, with 8 bases in between. The CDR3 extends over 14 amino acids. Germline V gene lookup returns CDR1 SGHTA and CDR2 FQGNSA.

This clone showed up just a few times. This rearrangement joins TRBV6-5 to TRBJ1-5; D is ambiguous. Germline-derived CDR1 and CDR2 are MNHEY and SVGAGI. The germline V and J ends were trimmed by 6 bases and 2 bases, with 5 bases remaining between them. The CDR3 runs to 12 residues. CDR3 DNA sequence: TGTGCCAGCAGGCAGGGCAATCAGCCCCAGCATTTT. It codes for CASRQGNQPQHF.

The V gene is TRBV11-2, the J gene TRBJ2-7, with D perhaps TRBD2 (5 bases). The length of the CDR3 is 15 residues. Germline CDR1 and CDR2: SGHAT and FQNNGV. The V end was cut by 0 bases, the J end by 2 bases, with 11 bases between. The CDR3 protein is CASSLEAGGTYEQYF. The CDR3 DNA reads TGTGCCAGCAGCTTAGAAGCAGGAGGAACCTACGAGCAGTACTTC.

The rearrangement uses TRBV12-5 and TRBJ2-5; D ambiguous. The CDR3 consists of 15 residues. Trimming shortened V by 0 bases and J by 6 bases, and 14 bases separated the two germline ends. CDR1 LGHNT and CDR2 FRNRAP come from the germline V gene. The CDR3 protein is CASGLVPDGLQTQYF. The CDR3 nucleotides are TGTGCTAGTGGTTTGGTACCCGACGGGCTGCAGACCCAGTACTTC.

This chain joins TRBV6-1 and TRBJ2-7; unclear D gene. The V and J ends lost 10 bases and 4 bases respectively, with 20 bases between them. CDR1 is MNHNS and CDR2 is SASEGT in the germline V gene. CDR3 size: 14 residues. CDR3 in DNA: TGTGCCACCACCCGGGCTCCAGAGTTTTACGAGCAGTACTTC. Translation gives CATTRAPEFYEQYF.

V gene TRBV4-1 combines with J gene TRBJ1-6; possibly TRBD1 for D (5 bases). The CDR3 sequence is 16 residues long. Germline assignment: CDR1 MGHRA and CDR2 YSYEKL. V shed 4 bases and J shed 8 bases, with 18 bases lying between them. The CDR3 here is CASSRDASGFDSPLHF. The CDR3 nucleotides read TGCGCCAGCAGCCGAGACGCGTCAGGGTTCGATTCACCCCTCCACTTT.

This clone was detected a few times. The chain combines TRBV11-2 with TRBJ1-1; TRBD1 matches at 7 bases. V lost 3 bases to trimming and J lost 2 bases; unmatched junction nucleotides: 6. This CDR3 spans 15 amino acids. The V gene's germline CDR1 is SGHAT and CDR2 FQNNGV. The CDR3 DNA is TGTGCCAGCAGCTTTCTCAGGGGGTTTAACACTGAAGCTTTCTTT. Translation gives CASSFLRGFNTEAFF.

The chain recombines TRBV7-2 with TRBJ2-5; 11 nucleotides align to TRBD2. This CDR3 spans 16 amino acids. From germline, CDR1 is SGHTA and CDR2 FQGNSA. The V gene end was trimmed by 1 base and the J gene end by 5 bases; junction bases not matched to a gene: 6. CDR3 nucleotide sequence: TGTGCCAGCAGCTTAGTGGTAGCGGGGGGGCCCGAGACCCAGTACTTC. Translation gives CASSLVVAGGPETQYF.

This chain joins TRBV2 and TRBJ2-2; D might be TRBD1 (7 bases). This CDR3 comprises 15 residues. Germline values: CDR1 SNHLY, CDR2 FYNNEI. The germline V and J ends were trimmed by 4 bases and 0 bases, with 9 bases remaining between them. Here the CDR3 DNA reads TGTGCCAGCAGTGGCGGGACAGCGAACACCGGGGAGCTGTTTTTT. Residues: CASSGGTANTGELFF.

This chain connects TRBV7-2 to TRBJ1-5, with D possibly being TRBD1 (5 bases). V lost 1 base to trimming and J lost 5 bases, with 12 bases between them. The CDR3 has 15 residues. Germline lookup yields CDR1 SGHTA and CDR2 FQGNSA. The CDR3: CASSLDGGDHQPQHF. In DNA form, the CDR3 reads TGTGCCAGCAGCTTAGACGGAGGGGATCATCAGCCCCAGCATTTT. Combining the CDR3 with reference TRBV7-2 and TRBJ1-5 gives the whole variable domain GAGVSQSPSNKVTEKGKDVELRCDPISGHTALYWYRQSLGQGLEFLIYFQGNSAPDKSGLPSDRFSAERTGGSVSTLTIQRTQQEDSAVYLCASSLDGGDHQPQHFGDGTRLSIL.

CDR3 in DNA: TGCGCCAGCAGCTTGGCCGCCCGGGGGGCCAACGTCCTGACTTTC. This gives the protein CASSLAARGANVLTF. This rearrangement joins TRBV5-1 to TRBJ2-6; D unresolved. Germline-derived CDR1 and CDR2 are SGHRS and YFSETQ. The CDR3 extends over 15 amino acids. V gave up 0 bases and J gave up 4 bases, with 8 bases separating them.

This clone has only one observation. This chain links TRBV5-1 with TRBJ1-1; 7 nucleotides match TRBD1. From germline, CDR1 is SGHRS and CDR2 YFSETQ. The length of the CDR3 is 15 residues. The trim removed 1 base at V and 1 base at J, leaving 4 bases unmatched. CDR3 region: CASSLREGANTEAFF. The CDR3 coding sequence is TGCGCCAGCAGCTTGAGGGAGGGGGCGAACACTGAAGCTTTCTTT.

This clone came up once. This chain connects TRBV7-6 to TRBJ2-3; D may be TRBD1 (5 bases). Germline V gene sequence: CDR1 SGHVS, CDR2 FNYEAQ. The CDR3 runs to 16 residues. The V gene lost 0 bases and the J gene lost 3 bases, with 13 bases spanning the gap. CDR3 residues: CASSLAHRGSTDTQYF. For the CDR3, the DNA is TGTGCCAGCAGCTTAGCCCATAGGGGCTCTACAGATACGCAGTATTTT.

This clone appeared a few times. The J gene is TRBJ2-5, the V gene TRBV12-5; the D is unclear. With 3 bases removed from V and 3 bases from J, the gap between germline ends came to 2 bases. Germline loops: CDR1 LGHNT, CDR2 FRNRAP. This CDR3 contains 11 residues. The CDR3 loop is CASGFKETQYF. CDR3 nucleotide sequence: TGTGCTAGTGGTTTCAAAGAGACCCAGTACTTC.

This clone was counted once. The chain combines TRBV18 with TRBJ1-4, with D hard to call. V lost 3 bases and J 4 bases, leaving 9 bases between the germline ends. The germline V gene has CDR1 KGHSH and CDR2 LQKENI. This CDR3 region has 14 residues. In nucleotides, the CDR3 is TGTGCCAGCTCACCCCTTAACAGTAATGAAAAACTGTTTTTT. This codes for CASSPLNSNEKLFF.

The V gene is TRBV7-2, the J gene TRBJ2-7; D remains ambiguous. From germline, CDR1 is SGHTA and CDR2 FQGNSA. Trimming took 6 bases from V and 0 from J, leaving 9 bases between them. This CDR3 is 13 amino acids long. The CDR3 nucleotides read TGTGCCAGCAGTCCAGTTAGCTCCTACGAGCAGTACTTC. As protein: CASSPVSSYEQYF.

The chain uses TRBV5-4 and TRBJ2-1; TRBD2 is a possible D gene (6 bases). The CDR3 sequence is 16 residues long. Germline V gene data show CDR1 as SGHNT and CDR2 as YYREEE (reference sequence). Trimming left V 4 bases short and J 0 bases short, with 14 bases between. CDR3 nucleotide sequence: TGTGCCAGCAGCCCGGAGACTAGGCTCTCCTACAATGAGCAGTTCTTC. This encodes CASSPETRLSYNEQFF.

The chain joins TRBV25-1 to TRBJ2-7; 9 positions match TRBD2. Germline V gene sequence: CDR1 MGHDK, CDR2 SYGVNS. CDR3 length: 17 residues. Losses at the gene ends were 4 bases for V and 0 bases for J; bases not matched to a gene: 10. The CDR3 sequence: CASSGGGGAPSSYEQYF. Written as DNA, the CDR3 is TGTGCCAGCAGTGGCGGCGGGGGGGCCCCAAGCTCCTACGAGCAGTACTTC.

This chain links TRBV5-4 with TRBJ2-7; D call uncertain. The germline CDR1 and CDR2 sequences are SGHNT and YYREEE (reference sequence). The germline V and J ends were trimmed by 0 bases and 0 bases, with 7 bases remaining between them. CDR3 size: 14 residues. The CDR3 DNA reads TGTGCCAGCAGCTTGGAGAGGAGCTCCTACGAGCAGTACTTC. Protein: CASSLERSSYEQYF.

This chain's CDR3 is CASSQVAEDTEAFF. Here the CDR3 DNA reads TGCGCCAGCAGCCAAGTGGCCGAGGACACTGAAGCTTTCTTT. The chain joins TRBV4-3 to TRBJ1-1; unclear D gene. The ends were cut back, 1 base at V and 3 bases at J, with 9 bases in the middle. The CDR3 runs 14 residues. CDR1 is LGHNA, CDR2 YSLEER, per germline.

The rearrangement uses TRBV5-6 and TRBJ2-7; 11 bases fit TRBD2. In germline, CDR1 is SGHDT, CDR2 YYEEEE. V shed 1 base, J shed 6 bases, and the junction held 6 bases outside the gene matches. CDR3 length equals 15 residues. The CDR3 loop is CASSLWSSGGLEQYF. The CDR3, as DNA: TGTGCCAGCAGCTTGTGGTCTAGCGGGGGGCTCGAGCAGTACTTC.

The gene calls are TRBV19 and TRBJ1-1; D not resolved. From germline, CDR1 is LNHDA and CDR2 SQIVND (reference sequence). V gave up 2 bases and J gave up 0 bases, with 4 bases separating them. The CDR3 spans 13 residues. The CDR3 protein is CASSISLNTEAFF. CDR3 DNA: TGTGCCAGTAGTATATCCCTGAACACTGAAGCTTTCTTT.

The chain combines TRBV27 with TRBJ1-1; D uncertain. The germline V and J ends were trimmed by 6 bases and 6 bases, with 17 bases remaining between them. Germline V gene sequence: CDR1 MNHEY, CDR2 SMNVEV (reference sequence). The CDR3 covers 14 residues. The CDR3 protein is CASRDLQVRAEAFF. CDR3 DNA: TGTGCCAGCAGGGATCTTCAGGTTCGGGCTGAAGCTTTCTTT.

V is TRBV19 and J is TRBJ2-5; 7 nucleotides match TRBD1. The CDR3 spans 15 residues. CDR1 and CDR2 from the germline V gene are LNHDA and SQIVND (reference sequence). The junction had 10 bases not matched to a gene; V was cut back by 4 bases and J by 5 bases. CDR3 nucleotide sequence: TGTGCCAGTAGTACCTCACCCGGGACAGAGGAGACCCAGTACTTC. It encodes CASSTSPGTEETQYF.

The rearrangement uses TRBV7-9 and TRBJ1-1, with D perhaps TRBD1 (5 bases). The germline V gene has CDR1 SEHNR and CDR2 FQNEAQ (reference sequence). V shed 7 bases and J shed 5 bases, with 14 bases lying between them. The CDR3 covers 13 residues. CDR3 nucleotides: TGTGCCAGCAACCCGAGTGGGGGGACTGAAGCTTTCTTT. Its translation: CASNPSGGTEAFF.

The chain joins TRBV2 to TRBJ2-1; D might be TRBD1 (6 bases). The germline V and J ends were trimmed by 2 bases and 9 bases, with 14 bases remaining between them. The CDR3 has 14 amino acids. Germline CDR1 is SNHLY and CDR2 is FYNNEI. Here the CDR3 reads CASSELRGNGEQFF. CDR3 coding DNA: TGTGCCAGCAGTGAATTGAGGGGGAACGGTGAGCAGTTCTTC.

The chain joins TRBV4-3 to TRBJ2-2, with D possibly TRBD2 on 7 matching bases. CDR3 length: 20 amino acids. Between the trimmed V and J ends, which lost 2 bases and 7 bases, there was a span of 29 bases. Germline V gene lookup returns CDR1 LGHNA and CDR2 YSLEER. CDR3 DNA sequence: TGCGCCAGCAGCCAACGGCACCTCCTATGGGGGGGCTCATTGGGCGGGGAGCTGTTTTTT. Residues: CASSQRHLLWGGSLGGELFF.